This T cell receptor beta chain was sequenced for a study of CD8 T cells in ankylosing spondylitis. V gave up 2 bases and J gave up 2 bases, with 10 bases separating them. CDR1 is SGHRS and CDR2 is YFSETQ in the germline V gene. This CDR3 contains 14 residues. TCRdb ran MiXCR on the 5' RACE reads and lists one entry per CDR3 protein. The sample includes some 140,000 distinct CDR3 sequences, 7% to 10% seen only once; the top ten take 7.3%. This clonotype appeared a few times. The chain joins TRBV5-1 to TRBJ1-2; TRBD1 is a possible D gene (5 bases). The clonotype comes from a male donor with ankylosing spondylitis. What was sequenced was synovial fluid, either unsorted or a sorted T cell fraction (not recorded which). The CDR3 DNA sequence: TGCGCCAGCAGCTTCGGGGGATTGAACTATGGCTACACCTTC. Translating gives CASSFGGLNYGYTF.